What follows are 31 T cell receptor beta chains derived from one specimen sequenced in a study of cytomegalovirus exposure and HLA in healthy donors. Primers included in the PCR were 60 Vbeta and 13 Jbeta primers. TCRdb's table, derived via immunoSEQ multiplex PCR, lists solely in-frame clones and lacks some. The repertoire holds about 180,000 clones, 60% to 80% seen once, with roughly 5.8% in the top ten. Sequencing was performed on PBMCs. These receptors were collected from a man aged 35 to 55 in good health and CMV-seropositive.

V is TRBV7-8 and J is TRBJ1-1, with D possibly being TRBD1 (5 bases). Per the germline V gene, CDR1 is SGHVS and CDR2 is FQNEAQ. The length of the CDR3 is 15 residues. The germline V and J ends were trimmed by 3 bases and 7 bases, with 18 bases remaining between them. The CDR3 DNA reads TGTGCCAGCAGCTTGGTCCATGGGCAGGGTTTTGAAGCTTTCTTT. This codes for CASSLVHGQGFEAFF.

The sample holds a few counts of this clone. V is TRBV29-1 and J is TRBJ2-5, with TRBD1 matching over 8 bases. Per germline, CDR1 SQVTM and CDR2 ANQGSEA. This CDR3 spans 13 amino acids. V lost 7 bases, J lost 4 bases, and 8 bases stayed unmatched. The CDR3 DNA reads as TGCAGCGGTGTACAGGGGGGTCGAGAGACCCAGTACTTC. Protein sequence: CSGVQGGRETQYF. The full variable domain, completed using reference TRBV29-1 and TRBJ2-5, is SAVISQKPSRDICQRGTSLTIQCQVDSQVTMMFWYRQQPGQSLTLIATANQGSEATYESGFVIDKFPISRPNLTFSTLTVSNMSPEDSSIYLCSGVQGGRETQYFGPGTRLLVL.

This chain joins TRBV20-1 and TRBJ2-3; D is uncertain. Trimming took 3 bases from V and 6 from J, leaving 7 bases between them. The CDR3 spans 11 residues. Germline assignment: CDR1 DFQATT and CDR2 SNEGSKA (reference sequence). The CDR3 loop is CSASLFDTQYF. DNA of the CDR3: TGCAGTGCTAGCCTTTTCGATACGCAGTATTTT.

This clone was observed a few times. The chain recombines TRBV19 with TRBJ1-5; D possibly corresponds to TRBD1 (6 bases). Germline CDR1 is LNHDA and CDR2 is SQIVND (reference sequence). Between the trimmed V and J ends, which lost 3 bases and 2 bases, there was a span of 14 bases. The CDR3 is made up of 16 amino acids. CDR3 region: CASSIHGTRGNQPQHF. CDR3 nucleotide sequence: TGTGCCAGTAGTATCCATGGGACACGAGGCAATCAGCCCCAGCATTTT. Combining the CDR3 with reference TRBV19 and TRBJ1-5 gives the whole variable domain DGGITQSPKYLFRKEGQNVTLSCEQNLNHDAMYWYRQDPGQGLRLIYYSQIVNDFQKGDIAEGYSVSREKKESFPLTVTSAQKNPTAFYLCASSIHGTRGNQPQHFGDGTRLSIL.

J is TRBJ1-1 and V is TRBV5-6; D not certain. The germline V and J ends were trimmed by 0 bases and 4 bases, with 10 bases remaining between them. Germline V gives CDR1 SGHDT, CDR2 YYEEEE. The CDR3 consists of 14 residues. The CDR3 nucleotides read TGTGCCAGCAGCTTGGGTTCCCGGGGCACTGAAGCTTTCTTT. It specifies CASSLGSRGTEAFF.

The V gene is TRBV29-1, the J gene TRBJ1-2; perhaps TRBD1 as D (5 bases). This CDR3 is built from 12 residues. CDR1 SQVTM and CDR2 ANQGSEA come from the germline V gene. V lost 6 bases and J lost 2, with 10 bases in between. The CDR3 nucleotides are TGCAGCGTCAGGGATTGGAACTATGGCTACACCTTC. Protein sequence: CSVRDWNYGYTF.

This clone was counted a few times. CDR3 protein: CSVDRGKVTGELFF. The CDR3 coding sequence is TGCAGCGTTGACAGGGGAAAGGTCACCGGGGAGCTGTTTTTT. The chain carries TRBV29-1 and TRBJ2-2; perhaps TRBD1 as D (6 bases). This CDR3 has 14 residues. Per germline, CDR1 SQVTM and CDR2 ANQGSEA. Trimming left V 3 bases short and J 4 bases short, with 12 bases between.

The genes are TRBV11-3 and TRBJ1-3; 8 nucleotides line up with TRBD1. In germline, CDR1 is SGHNT, CDR2 YENEEA. The CDR3 totals 15 residues. The junction had 6 bases not matched to a gene; V was cut back by 6 bases and J by 2 bases. The DNA for the CDR3 is TGTGCCAGCAGTCCCCAGGGGGCTGCTGGAAACACCATATATTTT. As protein: CASSPQGAAGNTIYF.

This clone has more than one count but fewer than ten. The chain carries TRBV19 and TRBJ2-6; 10 positions agree with TRBD1. V lost 5 bases to trimming and J lost 1 base; unmatched junction nucleotides: 8. The CDR3 has 18 residues. Germline V lookup: CDR1 LNHDA, CDR2 SQIVND (reference sequence). The CDR3 nucleotides read TGTGCCAGTAGTCCAGAGACAGGGGGCACGTCTGGGGCCAACGTCCTGACTTTC. Encoded protein: CASSPETGGTSGANVLTF.

This chain uses TRBV11-2 with TRBJ2-7, with 9 bases fitting TRBD1. Germline values: CDR1 SGHAT, CDR2 FQNNGV. Germline trimming cut 3 bases from V and 4 bases from J; bases unmatched to any gene: 4. This CDR3 region has 14 residues. CDR3 coding DNA: TGTGCCAGCAGCTTTACAGGGGGCGCTTACGAGCAGTACTTC. The encoded protein is CASSFTGGAYEQYF.

This clone has only one observation. This chain joins TRBV19 and TRBJ1-1, with 9 nucleotides matching TRBD1. The V segment lost 5 bases and the J segment 0 bases; nucleotides outside the gene matches: 7. The CDR3 extends over 16 amino acids. The V gene's germline CDR1 is LNHDA and CDR2 SQIVND (reference sequence). As DNA, the CDR3 is TGTGCCAGTAGTGTCCGGGACAGGGTCATGAACACTGAAGCTTTCTTT. Protein: CASSVRDRVMNTEAFF.

This clone was seen a single time. V is TRBV7-2 and J is TRBJ2-2, with D perhaps TRBD2 (6 bases). The CDR3 sequence is 15 residues long. From germline, CDR1 is SGHTA and CDR2 FQGNSA. The germline V and J ends were trimmed by 0 bases and 6 bases, with 11 bases remaining between them. CDR3 sequence (DNA): TGTGCCAGCAGCTTAGCTCTGGGGACTCCCGGGGAGCTGTTTTTT. This sequence encodes CASSLALGTPGELFF.

The chain couples TRBV29-1 to TRBJ1-2; weak D call: TRBD1 (5 bases). This CDR3 comprises 13 residues. Per germline, CDR1 SQVTM and CDR2 ANQGSEA. V lost 6 bases to trimming and J lost 4 bases, with 15 bases between them. The CDR3 bases are TGCAGCGTAGAGGTGCAGGGAGGCTATGGCTACACCTTC. It translates to CSVEVQGGYGYTF.

The chain couples TRBV5-4 to TRBJ1-1; D is undetermined. CDR1 and CDR2 (germline): SGHNT, YYREEE (reference sequence). The germline V and J ends were trimmed by 3 bases and 1 base, with 10 bases remaining between them. The CDR3 loop spans 14 amino acids. Here the CDR3 DNA reads TGTGCCAGCAGCTCACCACAGAAGAACACTGAAGCTTTCTTT. Translated, it gives CASSSPQKNTEAFF.

J is TRBJ2-7 and V is TRBV5-1; maybe TRBD2 (5 bases). The ends were cut back, 1 base at V and 6 bases at J, with 17 bases in the middle. The CDR3 has 15 amino acids. CDR1 SGHRS and CDR2 YFSETQ come from the germline V gene. Written as DNA, the CDR3 is TGCGCCAGCAGCTTGCTAGGGAACCCACGGGGCGAGCAGTACTTC. Its protein is CASSLLGNPRGEQYF. The complete variable domain, with remaining parts taken from reference TRBV5-1 and TRBJ2-7, reads KAGVTQTPRYLIKTRGQQVTLSCSPISGHRSVSWYQQTPGQGLQFLFEYFSETQRNKGNFPGRFSGRQFSNSRSEMNVSTLELGDSALYLCASSLLGNPRGEQYFGPGTRLTVT.

The rearrangement joins TRBV9 to TRBJ2-5; the match to TRBD2 covers 12 bases. With 1 base clipped from V and 5 bases from J, the junction kept 6 bases outside the gene matches. The V gene's germline CDR1 is SGDLS and CDR2 YYNGEE. There are 16 residues in the CDR3. The CDR3 spells CASSVLGTSGPETQYF. DNA for the CDR3: TGTGCCAGCAGCGTATTAGGGACTAGCGGGCCGGAGACCCAGTACTTC. The full variable domain, completed using reference TRBV9 and TRBJ2-5, is DSGVTQTPKHLITATGQRVTLRCSPRSGDLSVYWYQQSLDQGLQFLIQYYNGEERAKGNILERFSAQQFPDLHSELNLSSLELGDSALYFCASSVLGTSGPETQYFGPGTRLLVL.

This chain joins TRBV6-5 and TRBJ2-1; 8 nucleotides align to TRBD2. This CDR3 contains 16 residues. The ends lost 4 bases at V and 0 bases at J; junction bases unmatched: 5. CDR1 and CDR2 (germline): MNHEY, SVGAGI. The CDR3 reads CASSFTSGYSYNEQFF. The CDR3 region has the DNA TGTGCCAGCAGTTTTACTAGCGGTTACTCCTACAATGAGCAGTTCTTC.

CDR3: CAISESVPGADTQYF. CDR3 coding DNA: TGTGCCATCAGTGAGTCTGTCCCCGGGGCAGATACGCAGTATTTT. J is TRBJ2-3 and V is TRBV10-3, with a weak D call TRBD2 (5 bases). CDR3 size: 15 residues. The germline V gene has CDR1 ENHRY and CDR2 SYGVKD. Trimming left V 0 bases short and J 4 bases short, with 11 bases between.

The chain combines TRBV11-2 with TRBJ2-7, with a possible D match to TRBD1 (5 bases). The CDR3 is 13 amino acids. In germline, CDR1 is SGHAT, CDR2 FQNNGV. V was clipped by 7 bases and J by 3 bases, with 13 bases between them. The CDR3 coding sequence is TGTGCCAGCACCGTATCAGGGATCTACGAGCAGTACTTC. Translation gives CASTVSGIYEQYF.

This clone was found a few times. This chain connects TRBV7-8 to TRBJ1-5, with a tentative D call TRBD1 (5 bases). The CDR3 loop spans 15 amino acids. The germline gives CDR1 SGHVS, CDR2 FQNEAQ. Trimming removed 5 bases from V and 4 bases from J, with 15 bases in between. For the CDR3, the DNA is TGTGCCAGCAGCCCAATTTCAGGGCTAAATCAGCCCCAGCATTTT. Amino acid sequence: CASSPISGLNQPQHF.

This chain links TRBV28 with TRBJ2-5; 12 nucleotides match TRBD2. The DNA end is a closer match to TRBJ2-7, so the J assignment may be wrong. Germline loops: CDR1 MDHEN, CDR2 SYDVKM. This CDR3 has 15 residues. The CDR3 region has the DNA TGTGCCAGCAGTTTCCCGACTAGCGGGAGTTCCGAGCAGTACTTC. Protein product: CASSFPTSGSSEQYF.

A word on this clone: Other DNA sequences in the sample encode the same CDR3. J is TRBJ2-3 and V is TRBV7-3, with TRBD2 identical over 11 bases. Germline V lookup: CDR1 SGHTA, CDR2 FQGTGA. This CDR3 spans 15 amino acids. J was trimmed by 1 base and V by 5 bases; bases with no gene match: 2. This CDR3 is CASSTGLAGTDTQYF. In nucleotides, the CDR3 is TGTGCCAGCAGCACGGGACTAGCGGGCACAGATACGCAGTATTTT.

This chain links TRBV7-2 with TRBJ2-5, with D maybe TRBD2 (5 bases). CDR3 length equals 15 residues. The V end was cut by 0 bases, the J end by 4 bases, with 12 bases between. From germline, CDR1 is SGHTA and CDR2 FQGNSA. This CDR3 is CASSLAHREGETQYF. Here the CDR3 DNA reads TGTGCCAGCAGCTTAGCGCATAGAGAGGGAGAGACCCAGTACTTC.

This clone occurred a few times. J is TRBJ2-3 and V is TRBV6-6; D uncertain. CDR3 length equals 13 residues. CDR1 is MNHNY and CDR2 is SVGAGI in the germline V gene (reference sequence). V dropped 9 bases and J dropped 2 bases, with 12 bases sitting between them. CDR3 residues: CASCPQSTDTQYF. The CDR3 DNA reads TGTGCCAGTTGCCCACAGTCCACAGATACGCAGTATTTT.

This rearrangement joins TRBV19 to TRBJ2-7, with 7 nucleotides matching TRBD2. CDR1 LNHDA and CDR2 SQIVND come from the germline V gene (reference sequence). Germline trimming cut 5 bases from V and 2 bases from J; bases unmatched to any gene: 9. There are 15 residues in the CDR3. The CDR3 coding sequence is TGTGCCAGTAGTTCTCGGGGGGACCGGACCTACGAGCAGTACTTC. Its protein product is CASSSRGDRTYEQYF.

The rearrangement links TRBV2 to TRBJ2-1; maybe TRBD2 (5 bases). Trimming pared 3 bases from V and 7 bases from J, leaving 10 bases between. CDR1 SNHLY and CDR2 FYNNEI come from the germline V gene. This CDR3 has 13 amino acids. The chain's CDR3 is CASSDLLGNEQFF. The CDR3 DNA reads as TGTGCCAGCAGTGATTTACTAGGGAATGAGCAGTTCTTC.

The V call is TRBV28, the J call TRBJ1-1; 7 positions match TRBD1. The CDR3 runs 12 residues. Trimming took 3 bases from V and 11 from J; bases not matched to a gene: 6. CDR1 and CDR2 from the germline V gene are MDHEN and SYDVKM. This chain's CDR3 is CASSLPDRRAFF. CDR3 DNA: TGTGCCAGCAGTTTGCCGGACAGGAGGGCTTTCTTT.

This clone was observed a single time. V and J are TRBV29-1 and TRBJ1-5; a weak D match, TRBD1 (6 bases). Germline V gene data show CDR1 as SQVTM and CDR2 as ANQGSEA. The CDR3 has 13 amino acids. Trimming pared 4 bases from V and 3 bases from J, leaving 10 bases between. The CDR3 nucleotides read TGCAGCGTTGGACAGGCCCTCAATCAGCCCCAGCATTTT. Amino acid sequence: CSVGQALNQPQHF.

V gene TRBV19 combines with J gene TRBJ1-1, with D unclear. V lost 7 bases and J lost 2, with 14 bases in between. This CDR3 region has 14 residues. Germline-derived CDR1 and CDR2 are LNHDA and SQIVND (reference sequence). The CDR3 DNA reads as TGTGCCAGTACAAGAGGCATCACAAACACTGAAGCTTTCTTT. As protein: CASTRGITNTEAFF. The whole variable domain, remainder taken from reference TRBV19 and TRBJ1-1, is DGGITQSPKYLFRKEGQNVTLSCEQNLNHDAMYWYRQDPGQGLRLIYYSQIVNDFQKGDIAEGYSVSREKKESFPLTVTSAQKNPTAFYLCASTRGITNTEAFFGQGTRLTVV.

A few counts support this clone. The V call is TRBV9, the J call TRBJ2-1; the match to TRBD2 covers 11 bases. CDR1 is SGDLS, CDR2 YYNGEE, per germline. Losses at the gene ends were 2 bases for V and 1 base for J; bases not matched to a gene: 2. CDR3 size: 16 residues. CDR3 amino acids: CASSVRLAGSYNEQFF. The CDR3 DNA is TGTGCCAGCAGCGTCCGACTAGCGGGGTCCTACAATGAGCAGTTCTTC.

This clone showed up just once. The chain employs TRBV27 and TRBJ2-7, with 10 positions matching TRBD1. V lost 6 bases to trimming and J lost 4 bases; unmatched junction nucleotides: 3. The CDR3 length is 13 residues. CDR1 is MNHEY and CDR2 is SMNVEV in the germline V gene (reference sequence). As DNA, the CDR3 is TGTGCCAGCAGCCGGGGACAGGGGTACGAGCAGTACTTC. This codes for CASSRGQGYEQYF.